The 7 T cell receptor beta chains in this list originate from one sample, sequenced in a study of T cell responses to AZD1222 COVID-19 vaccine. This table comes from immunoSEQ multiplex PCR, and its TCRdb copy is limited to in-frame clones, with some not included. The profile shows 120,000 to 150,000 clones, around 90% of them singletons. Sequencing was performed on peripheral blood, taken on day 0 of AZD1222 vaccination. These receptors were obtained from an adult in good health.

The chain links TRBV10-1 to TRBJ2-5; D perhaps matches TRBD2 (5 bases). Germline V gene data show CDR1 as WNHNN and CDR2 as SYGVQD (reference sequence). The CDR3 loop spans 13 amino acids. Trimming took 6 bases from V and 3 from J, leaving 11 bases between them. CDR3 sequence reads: CASSGNSEETQYF. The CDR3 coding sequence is TGCGCCAGCAGCGGTAATAGCGAAGAGACCCAGTACTTC.

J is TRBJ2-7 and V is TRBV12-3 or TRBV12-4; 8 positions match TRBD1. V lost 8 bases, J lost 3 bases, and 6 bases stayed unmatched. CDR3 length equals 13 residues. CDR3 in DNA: TGTGCCAGCGGGGGACAGGCCTTCTACGAGCAGTACTTC. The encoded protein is CASGGQAFYEQYF.

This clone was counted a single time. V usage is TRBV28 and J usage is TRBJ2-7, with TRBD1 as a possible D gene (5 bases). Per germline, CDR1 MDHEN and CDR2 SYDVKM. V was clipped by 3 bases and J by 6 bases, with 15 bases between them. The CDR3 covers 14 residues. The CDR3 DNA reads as TGTGCCAGCAGTTTGTCCCGACAGAAGAGCGAGCAGTACTTC. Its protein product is CASSLSRQKSEQYF.

Here the CDR3 DNA reads TGTGCCAGCAGTGAATTCGGAGCGGGAGGGAGTGAGCAGTTCTTC. This translates into CASSEFGAGGSEQFF. The V call is TRBV25-1, the J call TRBJ2-1; 10 positions agree with TRBD2. The length of the CDR3 is 15 residues. The germline V gene has CDR1 MGHDK and CDR2 SYGVNS. The V and J ends lost 1 base and 9 bases, in that order; junction bases with no gene match: 6.

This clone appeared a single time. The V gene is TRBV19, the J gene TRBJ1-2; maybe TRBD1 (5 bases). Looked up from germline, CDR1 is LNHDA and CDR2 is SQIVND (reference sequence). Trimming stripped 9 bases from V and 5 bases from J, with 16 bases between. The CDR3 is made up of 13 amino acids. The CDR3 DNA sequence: TGTGCCAGCGGCCTGGGGGAAAGGTATGGCTACACCTTC. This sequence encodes CASGLGERYGYTF.

The CDR3 DNA reads TGTGCCAGCAGCCCACTAGCCGGGACTAGCGGGAGGAATGAGCAGTTCTTC. Protein product: CASSPLAGTSGRNEQFF. V is TRBV11-2 and J is TRBJ2-1, with TRBD2 matching over 15 bases. V was pared by 5 bases and J by 7 bases, with 9 bases of the junction left unmatched. The CDR3 is 17 amino acids. Germline values: CDR1 SGHAT, CDR2 FQNNGV.

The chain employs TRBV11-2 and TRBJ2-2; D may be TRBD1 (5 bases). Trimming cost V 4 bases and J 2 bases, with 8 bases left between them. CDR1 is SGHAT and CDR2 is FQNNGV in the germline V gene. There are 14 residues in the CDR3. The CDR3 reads CASSWTPNTGELFF. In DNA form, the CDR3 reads TGTGCCAGCAGCTGGACACCTAACACCGGGGAGCTGTTTTTT.